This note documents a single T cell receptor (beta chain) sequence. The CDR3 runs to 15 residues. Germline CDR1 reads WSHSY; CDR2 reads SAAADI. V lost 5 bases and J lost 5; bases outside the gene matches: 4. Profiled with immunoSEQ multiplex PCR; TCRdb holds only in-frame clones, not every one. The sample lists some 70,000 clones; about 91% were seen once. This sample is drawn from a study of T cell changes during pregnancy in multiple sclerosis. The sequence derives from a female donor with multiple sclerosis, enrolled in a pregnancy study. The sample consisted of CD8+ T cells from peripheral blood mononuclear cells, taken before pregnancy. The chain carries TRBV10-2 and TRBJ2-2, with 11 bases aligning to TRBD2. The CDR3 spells CASSISGGETGELFF. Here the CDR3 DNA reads TGCGCCAGCAGTATTAGCGGGGGGGAGACCGGGGAGCTGTTTTTT.